The sample holds one count of the clone carrying this TCR beta chain. No antigen is known for it. This sample stems from a study of cytomegalovirus exposure and HLA in healthy donors. Turning to the study itself: Earlier work reported approximately 100 million unique TCR beta sequences from 180 million or so T cells.

The study ran its PCR with 60 Vbeta and 13 Jbeta primers. In the source study's methods: In a later analysis, 80 million or so unique TCR beta chains included roughly 11 million shared by two or more donors. Profiling relied on immunoSEQ multiplex PCR, and the TCRdb table lists in-frame clones only, not all of them. V, J and clone size were drawn from that table, and D and trimming were deduced from the DNA. The table lists 95,000 to 150,000 clones, under 80% of them singletons. Study-wide findings and caveats: TCR beta sequences reportedly predicted the HLA-A and HLA-B alleles of most subjects accurately.

Germline trimming cut 4 bases from V and 5 bases from J; bases unmatched to any gene: 9. Germline values: CDR1 SGDLS, CDR2 YYNGEE. The CDR3 is 16 amino acids. What was sequenced was PBMCs. This sequence was found in a man aged 55 to 70 in good health and CMV-seropositive. The rearrangement links TRBV9 to TRBJ2-3; 11 nucleotides agree with TRBD2. This CDR3 reads CASSPPSGGQGDTQYF. CDR3 sequence (DNA): TGTGCCAGCAGCCCGCCTAGCGGGGGGCAGGGAGATACGCAGTATTTT.